These 15 T cell receptor beta chains came from one sample sequenced in a study of T cell repertoires in aging, cancer and after chemotherapy. The template was genomic DNA from peripheral blood, not RNA. TRB rearrangements spanning V, D and J were amplified using mixed TRB-A/B primers. TCRdb itself ran the multiplex PCR reads through MiXCR, one entry per CDR3 protein. The sample records more than 9,500 distinct CDR3 sequences, about 37% being singletons. Material: blood. The receptors here all came from a human donor in good health.

In the case of this clonotype: The junction differs from germline at one of its ends, possibly a read error. The J gene is TRBJ1-1, the V gene TRBV6-5; D is possibly TRBD1 (6 bases). This CDR3 contains 13 residues. Germline-derived CDR1 and CDR2 are MNHEY and SVGAGI. The CDR3 loop is CASSYGGATKAFF. The CDR3 nucleotides read TGTGCCAGCAGTTACGGGGGGGCCACTAAAGCTTTCTTT.

The chain joins TRBV6-1 to TRBJ1-3; tentatively, D is TRBD1 (5 bases). The V gene's germline CDR1 is MNHNS and CDR2 SASEGT. CDR3 size: 16 residues. CDR3 residues: CADVVGTPLGGNTIYF. The DNA for the CDR3 is TGTGCGGACGTTGTTGGGACTCCGCTGGGAGGAAACACCATATATTTT.

This clonotype is labeled as medium-sized. The chain joins TRBV29-1 to TRBJ1-1; D gene uncertain. Trimming shortened V by 8 bases and J by 1 base, and 20 bases separated the two germline ends. The CDR3 runs 15 residues. Germline V gene sequence: CDR1 SQVTM, CDR2 ANQGSEA. Here the CDR3 DNA reads TGCAGCACGAAGACCCTCTTCGGAGGGAACACTGAAGCTTTCTTT. This sequence encodes CSTKTLFGGNTEAFF. Full variable domain (remainder filled in from reference TRBV29-1 and TRBJ1-1): SAVISQKPSRDICQRGTSLTIQCQVDSQVTMMFWYRQQPGQSLTLIATANQGSEATYESGFVIDKFPISRPNLTFSTLTVSNMSPEDSSIYLCSTKTLFGGNTEAFFGQGTRLTVV.

The sample holds a few counts of this clonotype. The chain uses TRBV6-5 and TRBJ2-2; TRBD2 matches 8 bases. Germline V gene data show CDR1 as MNHEY and CDR2 as SVGAGI. The CDR3 covers 16 residues. V trimming: 6 bases; J trimming: 4 bases; junction bases outside the gene matches: 10. The CDR3 nucleotides are TGTGCCAGCAGCCCCGGGGCGGCGGGAGGCACCGGGGAGCTGTTTTTT. It specifies CASSPGAAGGTGELFF.

This clonotype has only a few counts. V usage is TRBV30 and J usage is TRBJ2-2; no clear D. The length of the CDR3 is 10 residues. CDR1 is GTSNPN and CDR2 is SVGIG in the germline V gene (reference sequence). The V gene lost 2 bases and the J gene lost 6 bases, with 1 base spanning the gap. The CDR3 is CAWSSGELFF. The CDR3 DNA follows: TGTGCCTGGAGTTCCGGGGAGCTGTTTTTT.

This clonotype showed up just a few times. The chain combines TRBV6-4 with TRBJ2-1; the D gene is possibly TRBD2 (5 bases). Trimming took 0 bases from V and 5 from J, leaving 8 bases between them. Germline CDR1 reads MRHNA; CDR2 reads SNTAGT. The CDR3 has 14 residues. CDR3 amino acids: CASSDSAENNEQFF. The CDR3 bases are TGTGCCAGCAGTGACTCAGCGGAGAACAATGAGCAGTTCTTC.

The chain employs TRBV10-3 and TRBJ1-4; 7 bases map to TRBD1. The CDR3 consists of 15 residues. Germline V CDR1 and CDR2: ENHRY, SYGVKD. After removal of 7 bases from V and 3 bases from J, the junction contained 8 bases not matched to a gene. The CDR3 sequence is CAITPGTVSNEKLFF. The CDR3 bases are TGTGCCATCACCCCCGGGACAGTCTCTAATGAAAAACTGTTTTTT.

The CDR3 DNA follows: TGTGCCAGCAGTTTGTGGGGCTCTGGGGCCAACGTCCTGACTTTC. Its protein is CASSLWGSGANVLTF. This rearrangement joins TRBV12-3 or TRBV12-4 to TRBJ2-6; D unresolved. Trimming cost V 3 bases and J 0 bases, with 6 bases left between them. This CDR3 is built from 15 residues.

There are a few counts of this clonotype. Germline is not matched at one junction end, which may reflect a read error. This chain connects TRBV5-4 to TRBJ2-7; 8 bases fit TRBD2. CDR1 and CDR2 from the germline V gene are SGHNT and YYREEE (reference sequence). The CDR3 is 17 residues long. CDR3 loop: CASSLPGGQSKAYEQYF. The CDR3 DNA follows: TGTGCCAGCAGCCTTCCGGGGGGGCAATCTAAGGCCTACGAGCAGTACTTT.

V gene TRBV5-6 combines with J gene TRBJ2-7; D not certain. The V gene lost 1 base and the J gene lost 0 bases, with 14 bases spanning the gap. From germline, CDR1 is SGHDT and CDR2 YYEEEE. The CDR3 loop spans 16 amino acids. CDR3 protein: CASSLFMYLHSYEQYF. The CDR3 nucleotides are TGTGCCAGCAGCTTGTTTATGTACCTCCACTCCTACGAGCAGTACTTC.

V gene TRBV6-5 combines with J gene TRBJ1-1, with D possibly being TRBD1 (6 bases). CDR3 length: 13 amino acids. Trimming cost V 0 bases and J 6 bases, with 8 bases left between them. Germline CDR1 MNHEY, CDR2 SVGAGI. CDR3 nucleotides: TGTGCCAGCAGTTACTCGGGACATCCTGAAGCTTTCTTT. It translates to CASSYSGHPEAFF.

V is TRBV7-2 and J is TRBJ2-1; 16 nucleotides match TRBD2. V was clipped by 5 bases and J by 0 bases; unmatched bases: 4. Germline CDR1 reads SGHTA; CDR2 reads FQGNSA. This CDR3 region has 18 residues. In DNA form, the CDR3 reads TGTGCCAGCAGCAAGGGACTAGCGGGAGGGAGCTCCTACAATGAGCAGTTCTTC. It yields the protein CASSKGLAGGSSYNEQFF. Together with reference TRBV7-2 and TRBJ2-1, the CDR3 gives the full variable domain: GAGVSQSPSNKVTEKGKDVELRCDPISGHTALYWYRQSLGQGLEFLIYFQGNSAPDKSGLPSDRFSAERTGGSVSTLTIQRTQQEDSAVYLCASSKGLAGGSSYNEQFFGPGTRLTVL.

This clonotype was counted a few times. CDR3 region: CASSLSGETDTQYF. Here the CDR3 DNA reads TGTGCCAGCAGCTTATCCGGGGAAACAGATACGCAGTATTTT. The chain employs TRBV5-6 and TRBJ2-3; D may be TRBD2 (5 bases). Germline CDR1 is SGHDT and CDR2 is YYEEEE. V dropped 2 bases and J dropped 3 bases, with 10 bases sitting between them. The CDR3 length is 14 residues.

As DNA, the CDR3 is TGTGCCAGTAGTATATTGGGTGGGGGGTCGGGGGAGCAGTTCTTC. Encoded protein: CASSILGGGSGEQFF. This sequence joins TRBV19 and TRBJ2-1; possibly TRBD2 for D (6 bases). The CDR3 is made up of 15 amino acids. Between the trimmed V and J ends, which lost 2 bases and 10 bases, there was a span of 18 bases. The germline V gene encodes CDR1 LNHDA and CDR2 SQIVND (reference sequence). The variable domain in full, completed from reference TRBV19 and TRBJ2-1, reads DGGITQSPKYLFRKEGQNVTLSCEQNLNHDAMYWYRQDPGQGLRLIYYSQIVNDFQKGDIAEGYSVSREKKESFPLTVTSAQKNPTAFYLCASSILGGGSGEQFFGPGTRLTVL.

The genes are TRBV6-6 and TRBJ1-2, with a possible D match to TRBD1 (6 bases). The V gene's germline CDR1 is MNHNY and CDR2 SVGAGI (reference sequence). This CDR3 comprises 15 residues. V was pared by 2 bases and J by 4 bases, with 14 bases between. CDR3 nucleotide sequence: TGTGCCAGCAGTTACGAGGGGGACGTGTTCTATGGCTACACCTTC. Its translation is CASSYEGDVFYGYTF.